This record looks at one TCR beta chain sequence and its context. Its antigen remains unknown. The sample comes from a study of regulatory T cells in long-lasting Graves disease. Study results and caveats: Persistent disease exhibited a predilection for TRBV28, TRBJ1-2 and TRBJ2-5. Persistent patients had a count of shared public clonotypes (approximately 3,000) that exceeded that of new patients (approximately 1,000).

Arm-PCR of CDR3 regions with iRepertoire HTBI primers generated TCR beta libraries. TCRdb analysed the multiplex PCR reads with MiXCR anew, one entry per CDR3 protein. The repertoire holds 400,000 to 500,000 distinct CDR3 sequences, less than 25% seen once, with about 7.8% in the top ten. Documented time point: persistent/refractory GD, antithyroid drugs over 5 years with positive TRAb. PBMC-extracted RNA yielded the TCR library. V was pared by 1 base and J by 5 bases, with 14 bases between. Per germline, CDR1 MGHRA and CDR2 YSYEKL. The length of the CDR3 is 15 residues. The sequences come from peripheral blood mononuclear cells (PBMCs), collected when the disease was refractory, from a patient treated with antithyroid drugs. This TCR came from a female donor with Graves disease. The chain combines TRBV4-1 with TRBJ1-1, with D maybe TRBD1 (5 bases). This CDR3 reads CASSQGDLGWTEAFF. In DNA form, the CDR3 reads TGCGCCAGCAGCCAAGGGGACCTCGGGTGGACTGAAGCTTTCTTT.